This T cell receptor beta chain was sequenced during a study of blood T cell repertoires in COVID-19. Study-wide context: Samples taken during acute and convalescent COVID-19 were collected in the United States, Italy and Spain. T cells, B-cell-depleted T cells, or PBMCs supplied cDNA or gDNA.

As for this clone: Other DNA sequences of this sample code for an identical CDR3.

Original analysis: Nucleated cell number was recorded as an estimate derived from reference gene primer amplification. This table comes from immunoSEQ multiplex PCR, and its TCRdb copy is limited to in-frame clones, with some not included. V and J calls and clone size are as listed in that table; D and trimming were resolved from the DNA. The top ten clones hold 5% to 6% of a sample with under 80,000 clones, 85% of them seen once. Trimming stripped 0 bases from V and 1 base from J, with 8 bases between. The CDR3 contains 15 residues. Germline V gene sequence: CDR1 SGHNT, CDR2 YYREEE (reference sequence).

The V call is TRBV5-4, the J call TRBJ2-1, with D possibly matching TRBD1 (6 bases). What was sequenced was peripheral blood. This TCR derives from a man between 65 and 80 years old with acute or convalescent COVID-19. The DNA of the CDR3 is TGTGCCAGCAGCTTGGGGCAGGGGTCCTACAATGAGCAGTTCTTC. Protein: CASSLGQGSYNEQFF.